This T cell receptor (beta chain) stems from a study of T cells in Graves' hyperthyroidism and ophthalmopathy. Study as a whole: Any treatment followed the collection of peripheral blood at initial diagnosis.

Amplification targeted TCR beta CDR3 regions from RNA transcripts. Carried out on the TCR CDR3, a first-round RT-PCR used the HTBI primer set. From the multiplex PCR reads, TCRdb called clonotypes with MiXCR, one entry per CDR3 protein. The sample includes some 400,000 distinct CDR3 sequences, approximately 15% of them seen just once. J was trimmed by 4 bases and V by 5 bases; bases with no gene match: 6. The CDR3 spans 13 residues. Germline V CDR1 and CDR2: SQVTM, ANQGSEA. Study results and limitations: Blood held most thyroid clonotypes expanded above 0.001 frequency.

This clonotype was picked up many times. The antigen is not known. Newly diagnosed hyperthyroidism, duration under 2 months, in patients aged 18 to 65. For the diagnoses, clinical symptoms, serum thyroxine and TRAb, thyroid ultrasound and orbital computed tomography were used. This TCR derives from a woman aged 55 to 70 with Graves' hyperthyroidism. Sequences were obtained from blood. The chain is built from TRBV29-1 and TRBJ2-5, with 8 nucleotides matching TRBD2. CDR3 amino acids: CSVQPGLGETQYF. Written as DNA, the CDR3 is TGCAGCGTTCAGCCGGGACTAGGAGAGACCCAGTACTTC.